This is a list of T cell receptor beta chains from one sample in a study of blood T cell repertoires in COVID-19. Sequencing used immunoSEQ multiplex PCR; TCRdb keeps in-frame clones, though not all of them. The sample lists around 240,000 clones, 70% to 90% occurring once. Sequenced sample: PBMCs or T cells enriched from blood (not recorded which). These receptors were obtained from a man aged 45 to 65 who had been exposed to COVID-19. Both conserved end residues are part of each CDR3. The order of the fields is D gene, V gene, J gene, clone size, CDR3 protein, CDR3 DNA. The D gene is left open where the match is weak. Rows may omit the clone size; those that give it use once, few, many or a size class.

>-|TRBV21-1|TRBJ1-3|-
CASSCQRHSSGNTIYF
TGTGCCAGCAGCTGCCAAAGACACTCCTCTGGAAACACCATATATTTT
>-|TRBV18|TRBJ2-2|-
CASSPDKTTGELFF
TGTGCCAGCTCACCAGACAAGACCACCGGGGAGCTGTTTTTT
>TRBD1|TRBV5-4|TRBJ2-3|-
CASSPRDSSTDTQYF
TGTGCCAGCAGCCCTAGGGACAGCAGCACAGATACGCAGTATTTT
>-|TRBV27|TRBJ1-2|once
CASSTNLGQQGNYGYTF
TGTGCCAGCAGTACAAACCTGGGACAACAGGGAAACTATGGCTACACCTTC
>-|TRBV5-4|TRBJ1-1|-
CASSLGHTNTEAFF
TGTGCCAGCAGCTTGGGACACACGAACACTGAAGCTTTCTTT
>TRBD1|TRBV5-1|TRBJ1-2|-
CASSFPGTGGSVGYTF
TGCGCCAGCAGCTTCCCCGGGACAGGGGGCTCGGTTGGCTACACCTTC
>-|TRBV28|TRBJ2-1|-
CASSLSSRGNEQFF
TGTGCCAGCAGTTTATCCAGCCGGGGCAATGAGCAGTTCTTC
>TRBD1|TRBV5-1|TRBJ1-5|-
CASSIGQGGPQHF
TGCGCCAGCAGCATAGGACAGGGCGGGCCCCAGCATTTT
>-|TRBV5-4|TRBJ2-2|-
CASSTGLYSTGELFF
TGTGCCAGCAGCACGGGACTTTATTCCACCGGGGAGCTGTTTTTT
>-|TRBV5-4|TRBJ1-2|few
CASSFGNSYNYGYTF
TGTGCCAGCAGCTTCGGGAATTCCTATAACTATGGCTACACCTTC
>-|TRBV18|TRBJ1-5|-
CASSHINQPQHF
TGTGCCAGCTCCCACATCAATCAGCCCCAGCATTTT
>-|TRBV7-3|TRBJ2-3|-
CASGAGASTDTQYF
TGTGCCAGCGGGGCAGGGGCTAGCACAGATACGCAGTATTTT
>TRBD1|TRBV18|TRBJ2-2|-
CASSPLRDSNTGELFF
TGTGCCAGCTCACCACTTCGGGACAGCAACACCGGGGAGCTGTTTTTT
>-|TRBV24-1|TRBJ1-5|-
CATSDRSPRGPQHF
TGTGCCACCAGTGATCGGTCACCTCGAGGGCCCCAGCATTTT
>-|TRBV5-1|TRBJ1-2|-
CASSLAQSRGYTF
TGCGCCAGCAGCTTGGCTCAGTCGCGGGGCTACACCTTC
>-|TRBV4-2|TRBJ1-2|-
CASSQGHRYGYTF
TGTGCCAGCAGCCAGGGACATCGATATGGCTACACCTTC
>TRBD1|TRBV5-1|TRBJ1-2|-
CASSLRQGKKSYTF
TGCGCCAGCAGCTTACGACAGGGTAAAAAGAGCTACACCTTC
>-|TRBV7-9|TRBJ1-1|once
CASSSAGNTEAFF
TGTGCCAGCAGCTCGGCGGGGAACACTGAAGCTTTCTTT
>-|TRBV14|TRBJ1-2|-
CASSPRRVGYGYTF
TGTGCCAGCAGCCCCCGGAGGGTTGGCTATGGCTACACCTTC
>TRBD2|TRBV20-1|TRBJ2-3|-
CSASSGTRTDTQYF
TGCAGTGCTAGTAGCGGGACACGCACAGATACGCAGTATTTT
>-|TRBV6-1|TRBJ1-3|-
CASSEGRVRGNTIYF
TGTGCCAGCAGTGAGGGGAGAGTACGAGGAAACACCATATATTTT
>TRBD2|TRBV7-8|TRBJ2-1|-
CASSSGLAGGPYNEQFF
TGTGCCAGCAGCTCCGGACTAGCGGGGGGCCCCTACAATGAGCAGTTCTTC
>TRBD1|TRBV7-3|TRBJ2-2|-
CASSFGTGAGELFF
TGTGCCAGCAGCTTCGGGACAGGGGCCGGGGAGCTGTTTTTT
>TRBD1|TRBV20-1|TRBJ1-1|-
CSASDSDRGMNTEAFF
TGCAGTGCTAGTGACTCTGACAGGGGAATGAACACTGAAGCTTTCTTT
>TRBD2|TRBV5-1|TRBJ2-2|-
CASSPRTSGFRSTGELFF
TGCGCCAGCAGCCCAAGGACTAGCGGATTTAGATCCACCGGGGAGCTGTTTTTT
>TRBD1|TRBV10-3|TRBJ1-1|-
CAIRASLTGLGTEAFF
TGTGCCATCAGAGCCTCCCTGACAGGGTTGGGCACTGAAGCTTTCTTT
>TRBD2|TRBV6-5|TRBJ2-3|-
CASRTGLAADTQYF
TGTGCCAGCAGGACGGGACTAGCGGCAGATACGCAGTATTTT
>-|TRBV13|TRBJ2-3|-
CASSPRDSPDTDTQYF
TGTGCCAGCAGCCCGCGGGACTCCCCGGACACAGATACGCAGTATTTT
>-|TRBV5-5|TRBJ1-2|-
CASSPLYGYTF
TGTGCCAGCAGCCCTCTTTATGGCTACACCTTC
>TRBD1|TRBV11-1|TRBJ2-1|-
CASTPDRIFYNEQFF
TGTGCCAGCACCCCGGACAGGATTTTTTACAATGAGCAGTTCTTC
>TRBD1|TRBV10-2|TRBJ1-5|-
CASRDRARNQPQHF
TGCGCCAGCAGAGACAGGGCACGGAATCAGCCCCAGCATTTT